This T cell receptor beta chain is from a study of blood T cell repertoires in COVID-19 (dated by TCRdb to about 2020). The study in broad terms: Samples from collaborators originated in the United States, Italy and Spain and spanned both the acute and convalescent phases of COVID-19. Subjects who had been exposed to COVID-19, were actively infected with it, or had recovered from it provided the deeply sampled blood TCRbeta repertoires that made up the dataset. A de-identified subject ID, COVID-19 status, age in years and sex were almost always included in the sample metadata. The samples were drawn from the first 160 participants of the ongoing ImmuneRACE study and from under 1,500 subjects provided by 6 global collaborators. The repertoires were made available in a free public database intended to serve as a resource for research on the immune response to SARS-CoV-2. Where available, HLA class I and class II types were taken from metadata supplied by the sample provider and were not determined by assay-based typing. The material from the prospective study consisted of cDNA or gDNA derived from T cells, B-cell-depleted T cells, or PBMCs.

The collaborating institutions used their own protocols to collect whole blood in K2EDTA tubes. For TCRbeta analysis, collaborators shipped samples in one of three forms: frozen whole blood, isolated PBMCs, or DNA extracted from either of those sample types. Broad study findings and their caveats: The amount of clinical and demographic metadata varied by source and participant and was provided uncurated.

The immunoSEQ Assay, a bias-controlled multiplex PCR, was used to amplify TCRbeta CDR3 regions from genomic DNA. The study's own analysis went as follows. Within the assay, amplification of reference gene primers was used to estimate how many nucleated cells each sample contained. To quantify the absolute abundance of each unique TCRbeta CDR3 rearrangement, sequence reads were collapsed and filtered. Productive Simpson clonality was computed per sample as the square root of Simpson's diversity index over productive rearrangements. TCRdb took over this immuneACCESS table, retaining in-frame rearrangements with V and J assigned. Such tables are incomplete; in checked studies, under half of the missing clones stem from an unresolved V gene, and the remainder is unexplained. V, J and clone size reflect that table, while D and trimming were determined from the DNA. Recorded for this sample are over 200,000 clones; 75% to 90% of them occurred a single time. Around 5% of the sample belongs to the ten largest clones.

On this clone itself: Its recognized antigen is unknown. Nothing much larger sits one base from this clone, and base qualities are not available.

The CDR3, cysteine through phenylalanine, is 15 amino acids long. The kept DNA is CDR3 alone, 45 bases in frame from the first base. Via the germline V gene, CDR1 is SGDLS and CDR2 YYNGEE. V loses 3 bases of germline sequence and J loses 0 bases, and the interval between the two ends is 10 bases. This chain is built from TRBV9 and TRBJ1-5; no D gene is confidently identified. The sequenced material came from peripheral blood. The TCR was taken from a human donor in a cohort sampled during active COVID-19. The CDR3: CASSDDTDSNQPQHF. The DNA sequence is as follows: TGTGCCAGCAGCGACGACACAGATAGCAATCAGCCCCAGCATTTT.